This entry concerns a single T cell receptor (beta chain). This entry comes from a study of cytomegalovirus exposure and HLA in healthy donors. V lost 2 bases and J lost 7, with 9 bases in between. This CDR3 is built from 13 residues. Germline V gene sequence: CDR1 SGHTA, CDR2 FQGNSA. The PCR ran on 60 Vbeta and 13 Jbeta primers. The table came from immunoSEQ multiplex PCR; TCRdb's copy has only in-frame clones and leaves some out. The table lists 150,000 to 180,000 clones, 70% to 90% of them singletons. The V and J genes are TRBV7-2 and TRBJ1-5; D is undetermined. What was sequenced was PBMCs. This TCR derives from a young woman in good health and CMV-seronegative. The CDR3 loop reads CASSLPGGQPQHF. The CDR3 coding sequence is TGTGCCAGCAGCTTACCCGGAGGGCAGCCCCAGCATTTT. Full variable domain (outside the CDR3, taken from reference TRBV7-2 and TRBJ1-5): GAGVSQSPSNKVTEKGKDVELRCDPISGHTALYWYRQSLGQGLEFLIYFQGNSAPDKSGLPSDRFSAERTGGSVSTLTIQRTQQEDSAVYLCASSLPGGQPQHFGDGTRLSIL.